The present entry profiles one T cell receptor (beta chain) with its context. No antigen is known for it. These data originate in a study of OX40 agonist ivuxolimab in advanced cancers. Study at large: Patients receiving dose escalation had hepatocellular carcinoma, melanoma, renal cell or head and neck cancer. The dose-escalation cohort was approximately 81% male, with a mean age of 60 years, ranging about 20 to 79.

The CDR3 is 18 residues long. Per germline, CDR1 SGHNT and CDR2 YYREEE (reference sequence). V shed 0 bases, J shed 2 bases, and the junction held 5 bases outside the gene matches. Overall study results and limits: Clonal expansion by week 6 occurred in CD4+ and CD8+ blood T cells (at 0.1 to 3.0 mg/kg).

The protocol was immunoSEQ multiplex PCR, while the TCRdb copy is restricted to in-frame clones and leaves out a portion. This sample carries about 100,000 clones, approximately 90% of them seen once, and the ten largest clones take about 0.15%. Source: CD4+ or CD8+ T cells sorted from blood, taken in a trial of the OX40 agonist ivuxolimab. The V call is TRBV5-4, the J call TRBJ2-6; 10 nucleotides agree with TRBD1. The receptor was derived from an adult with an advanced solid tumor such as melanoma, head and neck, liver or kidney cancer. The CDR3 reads CASSLGGQGEAGANVLTF. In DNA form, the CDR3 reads TGTGCCAGCAGCTTGGGTGGACAGGGGGAGGCTGGGGCCAACGTCCTGACTTTC.